The clone carrying this T cell receptor beta chain was counted a few times. This record comes from a study of response to subunit inactivated influenza vaccine. CDR1 and CDR2 from the germline V gene are LGHDT and YNNKEL (reference sequence). This CDR3 is 15 amino acids long. V was pared by 0 bases and J by 3 bases, with 4 bases of the junction left unmatched. Via MiXCR, TCRdb re-called the RT-PCR reads, giving one row per CDR3 protein. The data hold some 570,000 distinct CDR3 sequences, with around 11% observed a single time. This sample was also put to use in a study of T cells expressing NK-cell markers. This second report adds: The authors generated TCR beta cDNA through 5'RACE template switching with UMIs. Repertoires of TCR beta were obtained from T cells sorted as CD3+CD56+NKG2C+, CD3+CD56+NKG2C- and CD3+CD56-NKG2C+. In about 6 donors, dominant NKG2C+ clonotypes were about 1.0-8% of CD8+ T cells. One observes that, in several donors, these clonotypes were also the leading ones within the CD3+CD56-NKG2C+ fraction. HCMV specificity of expanded NKG2C+ T cell clones remained unclear.

The TCR was taken from a man in his fifties or sixties who received an inactivated influenza vaccine. This chain uses TRBV3-1 with TRBJ2-7; 8 nucleotides match TRBD1. Sequenced here: PBMCs from blood, sampled on the day of vaccination. The CDR3 reads CASSQEWTGNYEQYF. The DNA of the CDR3 is TGTGCCAGCAGCCAAGAATGGACAGGGAACTACGAGCAGTACTTC.